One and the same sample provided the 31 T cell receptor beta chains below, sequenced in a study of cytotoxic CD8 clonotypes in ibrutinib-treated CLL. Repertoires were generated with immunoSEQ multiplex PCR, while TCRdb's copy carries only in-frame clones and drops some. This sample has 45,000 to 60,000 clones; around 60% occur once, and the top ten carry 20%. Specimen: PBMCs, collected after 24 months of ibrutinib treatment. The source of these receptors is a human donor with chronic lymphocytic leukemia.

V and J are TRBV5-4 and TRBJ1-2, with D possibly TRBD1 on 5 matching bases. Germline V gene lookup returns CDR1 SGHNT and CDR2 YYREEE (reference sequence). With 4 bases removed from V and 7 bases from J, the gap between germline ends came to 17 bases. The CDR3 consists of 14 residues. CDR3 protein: CASSPRGGYIGYTF. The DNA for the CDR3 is TGTGCCAGCAGCCCACGGGGGGGGTATATTGGCTACACCTTC.

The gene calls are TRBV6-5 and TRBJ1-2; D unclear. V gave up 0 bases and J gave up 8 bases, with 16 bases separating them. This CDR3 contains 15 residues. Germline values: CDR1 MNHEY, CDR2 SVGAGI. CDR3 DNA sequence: TGTGCCAGCAGTTACTCCGCTGATAAGGGCCGGGGCTACACCTTC. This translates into CASSYSADKGRGYTF.

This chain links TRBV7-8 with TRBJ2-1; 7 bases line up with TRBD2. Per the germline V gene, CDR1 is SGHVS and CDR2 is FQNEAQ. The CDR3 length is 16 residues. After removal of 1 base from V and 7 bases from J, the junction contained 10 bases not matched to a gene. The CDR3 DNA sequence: TGTGCCAGCAGCTTAGGTCGGCGGGAGTATTGGAATGAGCAGTTCTTC. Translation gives CASSLGRREYWNEQFF.

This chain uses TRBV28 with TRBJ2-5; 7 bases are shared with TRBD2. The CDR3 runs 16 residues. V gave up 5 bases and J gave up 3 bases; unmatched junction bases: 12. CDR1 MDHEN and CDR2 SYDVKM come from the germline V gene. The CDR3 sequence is CASSQGLRGGEETQYF. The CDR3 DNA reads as TGTGCCAGCAGTCAGGGACTTAGGGGAGGGGAAGAGACCCAGTACTTC.

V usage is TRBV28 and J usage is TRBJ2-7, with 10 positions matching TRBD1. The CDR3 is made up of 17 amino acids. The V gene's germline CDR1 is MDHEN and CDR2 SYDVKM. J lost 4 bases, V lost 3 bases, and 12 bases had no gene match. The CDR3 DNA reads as TGTGCCAGCAGTTTCTCTTTGACAGGGGGCGAAATTTACGAGCAGTACGTC. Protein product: CASSFSLTGGEIYEQYV.

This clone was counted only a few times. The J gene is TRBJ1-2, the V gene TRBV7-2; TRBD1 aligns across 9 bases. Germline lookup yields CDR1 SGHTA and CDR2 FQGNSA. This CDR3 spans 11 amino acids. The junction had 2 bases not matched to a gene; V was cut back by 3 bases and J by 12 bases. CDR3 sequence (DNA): TGTGCCAGCAGCTTTACAGGGGGCCACACCTTC. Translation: CASSFTGGHTF.

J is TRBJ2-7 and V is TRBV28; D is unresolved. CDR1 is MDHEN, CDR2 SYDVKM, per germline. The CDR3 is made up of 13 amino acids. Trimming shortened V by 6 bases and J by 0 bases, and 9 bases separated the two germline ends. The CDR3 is CASSHSLSYEQYF. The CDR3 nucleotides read TGTGCCAGCAGCCATTCACTCTCCTACGAGCAGTACTTC. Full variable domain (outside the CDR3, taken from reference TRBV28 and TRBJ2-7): DVKVTQSSRYLVKRTGEKVFLECVQDMDHENMFWYRQDPGLGLRLIYFSYDVKMKEKGDIPEGYSVSREKKERFSLILESASTNQTSMYLCASSHSLSYEQYFGPGTRLTVT.

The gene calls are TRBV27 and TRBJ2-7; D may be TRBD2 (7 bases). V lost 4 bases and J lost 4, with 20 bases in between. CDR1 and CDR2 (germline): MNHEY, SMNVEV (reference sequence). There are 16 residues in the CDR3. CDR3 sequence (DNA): TGTGCCAGCAGTTCCACCCGGACTAGGGGGAGGTACGAGCAGTACTTC. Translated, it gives CASSSTRTRGRYEQYF.

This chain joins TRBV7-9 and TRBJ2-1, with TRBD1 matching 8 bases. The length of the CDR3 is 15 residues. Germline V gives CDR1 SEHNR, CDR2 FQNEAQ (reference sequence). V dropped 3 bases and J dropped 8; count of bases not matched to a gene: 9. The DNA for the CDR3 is TGTGCCAGCAGCTTTGGACAGGGTTTTAGGGATGAGCAGTTCTTC. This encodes CASSFGQGFRDEQFF.

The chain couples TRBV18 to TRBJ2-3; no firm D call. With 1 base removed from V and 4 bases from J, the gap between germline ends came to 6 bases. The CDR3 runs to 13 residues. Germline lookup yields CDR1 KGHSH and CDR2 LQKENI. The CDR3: CASSPRSSDTQYF. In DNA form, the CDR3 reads TGTGCCAGCTCACCACGCTCATCAGATACGCAGTATTTT.

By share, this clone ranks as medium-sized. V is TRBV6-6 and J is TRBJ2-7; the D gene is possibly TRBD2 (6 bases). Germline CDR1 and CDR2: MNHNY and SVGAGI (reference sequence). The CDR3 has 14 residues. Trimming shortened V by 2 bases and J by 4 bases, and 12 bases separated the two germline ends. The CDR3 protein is CASSYAGGEYEQYV. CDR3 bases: TGTGCCAGCAGTTACGCAGGAGGGGAATACGAGCAGTACGTC.

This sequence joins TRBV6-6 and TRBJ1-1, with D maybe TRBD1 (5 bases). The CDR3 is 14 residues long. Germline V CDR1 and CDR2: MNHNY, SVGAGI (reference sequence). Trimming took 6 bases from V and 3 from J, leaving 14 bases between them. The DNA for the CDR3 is TGTGCCAGCAGCCCAAAGGGAGGGGACACTGAAGCTTTCTTT. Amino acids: CASSPKGGDTEAFF.

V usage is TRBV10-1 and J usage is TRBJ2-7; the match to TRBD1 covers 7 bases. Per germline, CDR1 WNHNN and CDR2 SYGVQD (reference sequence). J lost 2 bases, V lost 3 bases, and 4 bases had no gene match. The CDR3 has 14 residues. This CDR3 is CASSDTGAPYEQYV. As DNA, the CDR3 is TGCGCCAGCAGTGATACAGGGGCCCCCTACGAGCAGTACGTC.

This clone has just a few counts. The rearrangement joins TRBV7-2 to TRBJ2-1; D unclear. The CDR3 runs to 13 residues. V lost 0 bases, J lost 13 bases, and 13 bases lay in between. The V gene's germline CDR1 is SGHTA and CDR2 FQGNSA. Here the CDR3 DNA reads TGTGCCAGCAGCTTAGCCGGGTACGGGCCTCAGTTCTTC. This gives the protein CASSLAGYGPQFF.

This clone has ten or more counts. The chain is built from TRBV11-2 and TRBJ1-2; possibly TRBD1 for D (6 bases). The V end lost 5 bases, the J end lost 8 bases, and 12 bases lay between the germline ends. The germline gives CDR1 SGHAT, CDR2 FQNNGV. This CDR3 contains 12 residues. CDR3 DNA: TGTGCCAGCAGCCTCGGCGGGGGCGGCTACACCTTC. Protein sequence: CASSLGGGGYTF.

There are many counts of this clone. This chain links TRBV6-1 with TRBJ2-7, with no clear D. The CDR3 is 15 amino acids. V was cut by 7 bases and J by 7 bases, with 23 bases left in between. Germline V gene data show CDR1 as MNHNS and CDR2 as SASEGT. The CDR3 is CASTALGTGALEQYV. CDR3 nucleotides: TGTGCCAGCACTGCCCTAGGTACGGGCGCCCTGGAGCAGTACGTC.

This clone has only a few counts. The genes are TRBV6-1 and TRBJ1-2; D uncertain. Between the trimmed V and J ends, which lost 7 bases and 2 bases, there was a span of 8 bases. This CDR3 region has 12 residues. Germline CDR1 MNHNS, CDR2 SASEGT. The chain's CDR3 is CASKASNYGYTF. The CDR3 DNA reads TGTGCCAGCAAGGCCTCAAACTATGGCTACACCTTC.

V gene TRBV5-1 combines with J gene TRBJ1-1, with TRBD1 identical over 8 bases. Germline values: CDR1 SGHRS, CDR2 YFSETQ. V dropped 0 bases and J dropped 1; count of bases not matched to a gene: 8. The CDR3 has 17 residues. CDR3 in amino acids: CASSLGTGKMGNTEAFF. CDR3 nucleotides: TGCGCCAGCAGCTTGGGGACAGGGAAAATGGGGAACACTGAAGCTTTCTTT.

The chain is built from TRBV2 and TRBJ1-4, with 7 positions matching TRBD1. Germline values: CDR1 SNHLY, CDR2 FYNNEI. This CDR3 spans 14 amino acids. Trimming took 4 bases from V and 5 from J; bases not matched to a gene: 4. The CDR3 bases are TGTGCCAGCAGTGCCGCCAGGGGGAATGAAAAACTGTTTTTT. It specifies CASSAARGNEKLFF. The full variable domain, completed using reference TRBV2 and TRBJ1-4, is EPEVTQTPSHQVTQMGQEVILRCVPISNHLYFYWYRQILGQKVEFLVSFYNNEISEKSEIFDDQFSVERPDGSNFTLKIRSTKLEDSAMYFCASSAARGNEKLFFGSGTQLSVL.

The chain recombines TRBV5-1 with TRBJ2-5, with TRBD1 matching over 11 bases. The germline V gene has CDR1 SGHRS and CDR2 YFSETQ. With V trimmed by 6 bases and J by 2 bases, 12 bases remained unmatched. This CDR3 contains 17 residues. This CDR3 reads CASTKRVRDRGQETQYF. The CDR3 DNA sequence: TGCGCCAGCACCAAGAGAGTCCGGGACAGGGGGCAAGAGACCCAGTACTTC.

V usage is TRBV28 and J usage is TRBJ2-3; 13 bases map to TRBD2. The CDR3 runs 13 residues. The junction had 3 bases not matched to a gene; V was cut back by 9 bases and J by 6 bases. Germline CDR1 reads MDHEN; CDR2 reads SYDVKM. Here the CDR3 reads CASGLAGVDTQYF. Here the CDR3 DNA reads TGTGCCAGTGGACTAGCGGGAGTCGATACGCAGTATTTT.

The CDR3 DNA is TGTGCCACCAGCAGAGATGGAGGCAGCTACGAGCAGTACGTC. Its protein is CATSRDGGSYEQYV. V and J are TRBV15 and TRBJ2-7, with D possibly TRBD2 on 5 matching bases. The CDR3 extends over 14 amino acids. Per the germline V gene, CDR1 is LNHNV and CDR2 is YYDKDF (reference sequence). The V end lost 0 bases, the J end lost 3 bases, and 9 bases lay between the germline ends.

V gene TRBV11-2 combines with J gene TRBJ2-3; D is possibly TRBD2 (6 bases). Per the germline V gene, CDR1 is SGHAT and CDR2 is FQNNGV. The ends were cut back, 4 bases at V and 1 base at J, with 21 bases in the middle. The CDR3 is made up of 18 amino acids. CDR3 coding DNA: TGTGCCAGCAGCTCAAACGGGGGTTGGGCAACCCGCACAGATACGCAGTATTTT. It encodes CASSSNGGWATRTDTQYF.

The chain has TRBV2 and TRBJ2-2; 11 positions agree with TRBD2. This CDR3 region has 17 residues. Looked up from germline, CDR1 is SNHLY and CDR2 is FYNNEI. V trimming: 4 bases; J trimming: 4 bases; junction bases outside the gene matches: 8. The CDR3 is CASSGTGLAEFTGELFF. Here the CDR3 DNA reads TGTGCCAGCAGTGGAACGGGACTAGCGGAATTCACCGGGGAGCTGTTTTTT. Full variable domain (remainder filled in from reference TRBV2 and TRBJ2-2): EPEVTQTPSHQVTQMGQEVILRCVPISNHLYFYWYRQILGQKVEFLVSFYNNEISEKSEIFDDQFSVERPDGSNFTLKIRSTKLEDSAMYFCASSGTGLAEFTGELFFGEGSRLTVL.

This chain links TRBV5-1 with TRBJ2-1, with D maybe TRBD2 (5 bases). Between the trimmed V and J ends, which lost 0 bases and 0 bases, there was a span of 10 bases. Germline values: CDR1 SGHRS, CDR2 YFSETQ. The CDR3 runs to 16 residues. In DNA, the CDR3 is TGCGCCAGCAGCTTGGCCGGGATGAGCTCCTACAATGAGCAGTTCTTC. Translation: CASSLAGMSSYNEQFF.

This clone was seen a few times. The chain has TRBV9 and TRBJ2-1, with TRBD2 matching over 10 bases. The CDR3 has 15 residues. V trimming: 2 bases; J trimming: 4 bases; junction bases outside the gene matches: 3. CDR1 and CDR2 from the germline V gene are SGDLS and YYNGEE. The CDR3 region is CASSVGTSAYNEQFF. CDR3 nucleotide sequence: TGTGCCAGCAGCGTCGGGACTAGCGCGTACAATGAGCAGTTCTTC.

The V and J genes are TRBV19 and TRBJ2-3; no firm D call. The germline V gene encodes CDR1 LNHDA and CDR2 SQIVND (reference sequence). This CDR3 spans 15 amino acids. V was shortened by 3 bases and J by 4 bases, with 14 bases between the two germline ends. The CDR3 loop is CASSILGFSADTQYF. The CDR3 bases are TGTGCCAGTAGTATCCTTGGGTTTAGTGCAGATACGCAGTATTTT.

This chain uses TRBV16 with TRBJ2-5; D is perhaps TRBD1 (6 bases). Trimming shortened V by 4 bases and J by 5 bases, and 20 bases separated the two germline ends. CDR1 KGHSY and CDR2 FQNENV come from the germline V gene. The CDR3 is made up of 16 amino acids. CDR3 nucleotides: TGTGCCAGCAGCCCAAAACCGGGACAAAATATGGAGACCCAGTACTTC. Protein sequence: CASSPKPGQNMETQYF.

The CDR3 loop reads CASSIETFRAQSQPQHF. CDR3 DNA sequence: TGTGCCAGTAGTATAGAAACCTTTAGGGCTCAATCTCAGCCCCAGCATTTT. The chain recombines TRBV19 with TRBJ1-5; D gene ambiguous. Trimming removed 0 bases at V and 6 bases at J, with 18 bases between. The CDR3 spans 17 residues. CDR1 and CDR2 (germline): LNHDA, SQIVND (reference sequence). Full variable domain (rest looked up from reference TRBV19 and TRBJ1-5): DGGITQSPKYLFRKEGQNVTLSCEQNLNHDAMYWYRQDPGQGLRLIYYSQIVNDFQKGDIAEGYSVSREKKESFPLTVTSAQKNPTAFYLCASSIETFRAQSQPQHFGDGTRLSIL.

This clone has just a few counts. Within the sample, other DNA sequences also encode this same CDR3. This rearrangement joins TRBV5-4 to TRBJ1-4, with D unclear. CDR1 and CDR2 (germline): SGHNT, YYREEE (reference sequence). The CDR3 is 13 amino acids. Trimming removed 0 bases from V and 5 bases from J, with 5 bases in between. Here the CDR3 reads CASSLAGNEKLFF. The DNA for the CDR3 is TGTGCCAGCAGCTTGGCCGGGAATGAAAAACTGTTTTTT.

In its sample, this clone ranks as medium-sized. CDR3 coding DNA: TGTGCCAGCAGCTCGGGACAACTCAACTATGGCTACACCTTC. This sequence encodes CASSSGQLNYGYTF. The chain joins TRBV5-4 to TRBJ1-2, with a weak D call TRBD1 (6 bases). The CDR3 spans 14 residues. Trimming cost V 3 bases and J 2 bases, with 11 bases left between them. CDR1 is SGHNT and CDR2 is YYREEE in the germline V gene (reference sequence).